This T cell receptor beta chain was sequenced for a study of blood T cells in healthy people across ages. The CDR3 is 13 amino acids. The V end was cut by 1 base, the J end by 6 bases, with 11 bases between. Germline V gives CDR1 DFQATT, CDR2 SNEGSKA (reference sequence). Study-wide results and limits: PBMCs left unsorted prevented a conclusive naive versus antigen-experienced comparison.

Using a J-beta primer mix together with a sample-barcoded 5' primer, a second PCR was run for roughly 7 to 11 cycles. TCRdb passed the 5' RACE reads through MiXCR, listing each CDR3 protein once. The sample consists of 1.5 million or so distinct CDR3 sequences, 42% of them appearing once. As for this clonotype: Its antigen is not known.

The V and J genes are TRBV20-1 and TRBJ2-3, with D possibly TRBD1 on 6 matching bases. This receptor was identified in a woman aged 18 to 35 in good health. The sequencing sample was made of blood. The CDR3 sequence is CSARARGFDTQYF. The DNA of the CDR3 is TGCAGTGCTAGAGCGAGGGGGTTCGATACGCAGTATTTT.